Each of the 32 T cell receptor beta chains below was sequenced from the same sample in a study of CD8 T cells in Susac syndrome (dated by TCRdb to 2018 to 2020). Receptor amplification or capture employed the immunoSEQ multiplex PCR assay. RNA was extracted with the RNeasy kit and about 0.45 to 1 ug was reverse transcribed using random hexamers. Using fastp at Q25 and MiXCR, TCRdb reprocessed the public reads and kept productive beta chains. Rows with a matching CDR3 protein are joined into one entry that keeps the most common DNA and genes. This sample gives around 200,000 distinct CDR3 sequences in total; roughly 94% of them show up just once. Together, the top ten hold 0.1% of the sample. The specimen was CD4+ T cells from PBMCs. These receptors were taken from a human donor in good health.

The rearrangement uses TRBV7-3 and TRBJ1-1, with unresolved D. Germline lookup yields CDR1 SGHTA and CDR2 FQGTGA. The CDR3 has 15 amino acids. The V gene lost 0 bases and the J gene lost 1 base, with 9 bases spanning the gap. This CDR3 reads CASSLTGRRNTEAFF. The DNA of the CDR3 is TGTGCCAGCAGCTTAACCGGACGGAGGAACACTGAAGCTTTCTTT.

The rearrangement uses TRBV3-1 and TRBJ2-4, with 8 bases fitting TRBD1. Germline V CDR1 and CDR2: LGHDT, YNNKEL (reference sequence). This CDR3 spans 17 amino acids. J gave up 0 bases and V 2 bases, and 6 bases lay outside the gene matches. CDR3 nucleotides: TGTGCCAGCAGCCAATGGGGACAGGCCGTAGCCAAAAACATTCAGTACTTC. The encoded protein is CASSQWGQAVAKNIQYF.

Regarding this clonotype: At one of its ends the junction is not consistent with the germline gene, which may arise from a read error. The genes are TRBV2 and TRBJ2-5; possible D gene TRBD2, 6 bases. Germline CDR1 reads SNHLY; CDR2 reads FYNNEI. The CDR3 spans 10 residues. Written as DNA, the CDR3 is TGTGCCAGCAGTGTTGGGACTCCTACATTC. Protein product: CASSVGTPTF.

The rearrangement joins TRBV5-1 to TRBJ2-1; D is possibly TRBD2 (6 bases). CDR1 SGHRS and CDR2 YFSETQ come from the germline V gene. CDR3 size: 16 residues. The germline V and J ends were trimmed by 0 bases and 0 bases, with 10 bases remaining between them. The CDR3 nucleotides read TGCGCCAGCAGCTTGGCCATCGGGGGCTCCTACAATGAGCAGTTCTTC. Translated, it gives CASSLAIGGSYNEQFF.

The chain joins TRBV19 to TRBJ1-2; TRBD1 matches at 7 bases. Looked up from germline, CDR1 is LNHDA and CDR2 is SQIVND (reference sequence). V was pared by 2 bases and J by 4 bases, with 4 bases of the junction left unmatched. This CDR3 region has 14 residues. CDR3 region: CASSILAGGYGYTF. The CDR3 nucleotides read TGTGCCAGTAGTATACTGGCAGGGGGCTATGGCTACACCTTC. Using reference TRBV19 and TRBJ1-2 for the parts outside the CDR3, the full variable domain is DGGITQSPKYLFRKEGQNVTLSCEQNLNHDAMYWYRQDPGQGLRLIYYSQIVNDFQKGDIAEGYSVSREKKESFPLTVTSAQKNPTAFYLCASSILAGGYGYTFGSGTRLTVV.

This clonotype turned up a few times. This chain connects TRBV18 to TRBJ1-1; D ambiguous. CDR3 length: 12 residues. The germline gives CDR1 KGHSH, CDR2 LQKENI. The ends were cut back, 3 bases at V and 4 bases at J, with 6 bases in the middle. CDR3 sequence (DNA): TGTGCCAGCTCACCGCTGGGCACTGAAGCTTTCTTT. It codes for CASSPLGTEAFF.

This chain uses TRBV29-1 with TRBJ1-2; 8 bases are shared with TRBD1. With 1 base clipped from V and 6 bases from J, the junction kept 4 bases outside the gene matches. The CDR3 consists of 13 residues. The germline V gene has CDR1 SQVTM and CDR2 ANQGSEA. Here the CDR3 DNA reads TGCAGCGTTGAAGGGACAGGGTATAATGGCTACACCTTC. Residues: CSVEGTGYNGYTF.

The chain uses TRBV20-1 and TRBJ1-1, with 7 bases fitting TRBD1. The V gene's germline CDR1 is DFQATT and CDR2 SNEGSKA (reference sequence). CDR3 length equals 12 residues. For the CDR3, the DNA is TGCAGCTACAGGGGTACGAACACTGAAGCTTTCTTT. Amino acids: CSYRGTNTEAFF.

V usage is TRBV30 and J usage is TRBJ2-1; 7 bases align to TRBD1. The germline V gene encodes CDR1 GTSNPN and CDR2 SVGIG (reference sequence). With 3 bases clipped from V and 7 bases from J, the junction kept 3 bases outside the gene matches. The CDR3 is 12 amino acids. This chain's CDR3 is CAWRGGGNEQFF. CDR3 nucleotides: TGTGCCTGGAGAGGGGGCGGGAATGAGCAGTTCTTC.

The chain employs TRBV7-3 and TRBJ2-5; D assignment may be TRBD1 or TRBD2 (5 bases each). Between the trimmed V and J ends, which lost 2 bases and 4 bases, there was a span of 14 bases. Germline V gene sequence: CDR1 SGHTA, CDR2 FQGTGA. The CDR3 totals 15 residues. CDR3 sequence (DNA): TGTGCCAGCAGCTTACTATCAGGGACGGGAGAGACCCAGTACTTC. This encodes CASSLLSGTGETQYF.

The V call is TRBV4-3, the J call TRBJ1-5; no definite D call. Trimming removed 0 bases from V and 9 bases from J, with 15 bases in between. CDR1 is LGHNA and CDR2 is YSLEER in the germline V gene. This CDR3 is 15 amino acids long. The CDR3 reads CASSQDQQISRPQHF. The DNA of the CDR3 is TGCGCCAGCAGCCAAGATCAACAGATCAGCCGGCCCCAGCATTTT.

The rearrangement links TRBV11-2 to TRBJ2-3; 7 nucleotides line up with TRBD2. Germline V lookup: CDR1 SGHAT, CDR2 FQNNGV. V lost 2 bases to trimming and J lost 3 bases; unmatched junction nucleotides: 2. The CDR3 totals 14 residues. This CDR3 is CASSLSGVTDTQYF. DNA for the CDR3: TGTGCCAGCAGCTTAAGCGGGGTAACAGATACGCAGTATTTT.

V usage is TRBV27 and J usage is TRBJ2-3; D possibly matches TRBD1 or TRBD2 (5 bases each). This CDR3 has 13 amino acids. Trimming removed 8 bases at V and 2 bases at J, with 11 bases between. Germline values: CDR1 MNHEY, CDR2 SMNVEV (reference sequence). The CDR3 here is CASGTDHTDTQYF. In nucleotides, the CDR3 is TGTGCCAGCGGGACCGACCACACAGATACGCAGTATTTT.

The genes are TRBV9 and TRBJ1-3; D perhaps matches TRBD1 (6 bases). The CDR3 covers 15 residues. V was pared by 3 bases and J by 3 bases, with 13 bases between. Per the germline V gene, CDR1 is SGDLS and CDR2 is YYNGEE. The CDR3 DNA sequence: TGTGCCAGCAGCGCTGTACAGGGCGGTGGAAACACCATATATTTT. Residues: CASSAVQGGGNTIYF.

The chain employs TRBV7-2 and TRBJ1-2, with D perhaps TRBD1 (5 bases). CDR3 size: 15 residues. Trimming stripped 8 bases from V and 5 bases from J, with 21 bases between. Germline-derived CDR1 and CDR2 are SGHTA and FQGNSA. In nucleotides, the CDR3 is TGTGCCAGCGGGGGTGGCCTTGGTTTCCTGTATGGCTACACCTTC. Its protein is CASGGGLGFLYGYTF.

The chain joins TRBV9 to TRBJ1-1, with D tentatively TRBD1 (5 bases). With 3 bases removed from V and 1 base from J, the gap between germline ends came to 13 bases. The CDR3 is 15 residues long. Germline V CDR1 and CDR2: SGDLS, YYNGEE. The chain's CDR3 is CASSALGGPNTEAFF. CDR3 bases: TGTGCCAGCAGCGCGTTGGGGGGACCGAACACTGAAGCTTTCTTT. The variable domain in full, with the rest retrieved from reference TRBV9 and TRBJ1-1, is DSGVTQTPKHLITATGQRVTLRCSPRSGDLSVYWYQQSLDQGLQFLIQYYNGEERAKGNILERFSAQQFPDLHSELNLSSLELGDSALYFCASSALGGPNTEAFFGQGTRLTVV.

The J gene is TRBJ2-7, the V gene TRBV28; possibly TRBD1 for D (6 bases). Per the germline V gene, CDR1 is MDHEN and CDR2 is SYDVKM. Trimming cost V 5 bases and J 9 bases, with 17 bases left between them. The length of the CDR3 is 13 residues. The DNA for the CDR3 is TGTGCCAGCAGTCCAAGGGTGGGGGCTCGGCAGTACGTC. Amino acid sequence: CASSPRVGARQYV.

The CDR3 reads CASSQDPAGRLTDTQYF. Written as DNA, the CDR3 is TGTGCCAGCAGCCAAGATCCTGCGGGACGACTCACAGATACGCAGTATTTT. V and J are TRBV3-1 and TRBJ2-3; tentative D call: TRBD2 (6 bases). This CDR3 has 17 residues. Germline assignment: CDR1 LGHDT and CDR2 YNNKEL (reference sequence). The V and J ends lost 0 bases and 2 bases respectively, with 15 bases between them.

J is TRBJ1-1 and V is TRBV27; 7 positions match TRBD1. The CDR3 extends over 14 amino acids. Germline V CDR1 and CDR2: MNHEY, SMNVEV (reference sequence). V shed 6 bases, J shed 4 bases, and the junction held 8 bases outside the gene matches. This chain's CDR3 is CASRPLTGATEAFF. The CDR3 DNA follows: TGTGCCAGCAGGCCACTAACAGGGGCCACTGAAGCTTTCTTT.

The CDR3 here is CASSQRLVTDTQYF. The CDR3 bases are TGTGCCAGCAGCCAAAGACTAGTCACAGATACGCAGTATTTT. V and J are TRBV3-1 and TRBJ2-3; possible D gene TRBD2, 6 bases. Germline CDR1 is LGHDT and CDR2 is YNNKEL (reference sequence). CDR3 length equals 14 residues. V lost 2 bases and J 2 bases, leaving 8 bases between the germline ends.

This clonotype was observed a single time. The chain carries TRBV30 and TRBJ2-1, with D unclear. Germline V CDR1 and CDR2: GTSNPN, SVGIG (reference sequence). The CDR3 spans 13 residues. Trimming left V 1 base short and J 6 bases short, with 10 bases between. CDR3 coding DNA: TGTGCCTGGAGTGGACTTCTCCCCAATGAGCAGTTCTTC. It is translated as CAWSGLLPNEQFF.

J is TRBJ2-5 and V is TRBV27, with D possibly being TRBD1 (6 bases). Germline CDR1 MNHEY, CDR2 SMNVEV (reference sequence). The CDR3 loop spans 14 amino acids. The germline V and J ends were trimmed by 3 bases and 4 bases, with 12 bases remaining between them. In nucleotides, the CDR3 is TGTGCCAGCAGTTTCCAGGGGAGAATAGAGACCCAGTACTTC. Translation: CASSFQGRIETQYF.

This chain uses TRBV5-1 with TRBJ1-3; 7 bases fit TRBD1. The V gene's germline CDR1 is SGHRS and CDR2 YFSETQ. The CDR3 totals 15 residues. V shed 3 bases and J 1 base; nucleotides not matched to a gene: 4. CDR3 amino acids: CASSSTGESGNTIYF. Here the CDR3 DNA reads TGCGCCAGCAGCTCCACAGGGGAGTCTGGAAACACCATATATTTT.

The rearrangement uses TRBV20-1 and TRBJ2-1; 11 bases line up with TRBD1. The CDR3 loop spans 15 amino acids. Germline lookup yields CDR1 DFQATT and CDR2 SNEGSKA (reference sequence). V shed 5 bases, J shed 4 bases, and the junction held 7 bases outside the gene matches. CDR3 nucleotides: TGCAGTGCTCACCCGGGGACAGGGGGGTACAATGAGCAGTTCTTC. Protein product: CSAHPGTGGYNEQFF.

This clonotype was seen a handful of times. Here the CDR3 reads CASSLVGTQYGYTF. CDR3 bases: TGTGCCAGCAGCTTGGTTGGGACACAATATGGCTACACCTTC. The genes are TRBV5-4 and TRBJ1-2; weak D call: TRBD1 (6 bases). CDR3 length equals 14 residues. V lost 0 bases and J lost 5, with 11 bases in between. Germline CDR1 reads SGHNT; CDR2 reads YYREEE (reference sequence).

V and J are TRBV2 and TRBJ1-2, with TRBD1 identical over 12 bases. V lost 6 bases, J lost 6 bases, and 11 bases stayed unmatched. This CDR3 contains 16 residues. CDR1 and CDR2 (germline): SNHLY, FYNNEI. CDR3 nucleotides: TGTGCCAGCAGAGCCCGGGACAGGGGGCGAAGAGATGGCTACACCTTC. Amino acids: CASRARDRGRRDGYTF.

The chain has TRBV9 and TRBJ1-2; D gene unclear. Germline CDR1 SGDLS, CDR2 YYNGEE. The ends were cut back, 0 bases at V and 5 bases at J, with 11 bases in the middle. The CDR3 sequence is 14 residues long. The CDR3 is CASSVGLQKYGYTF. The DNA for the CDR3 is TGTGCCAGCAGCGTAGGGTTACAGAAGTATGGCTACACCTTC.

The chain recombines TRBV28 with TRBJ1-1, with D perhaps matching TRBD1 (6 bases). Germline V gene data show CDR1 as MDHEN and CDR2 as SYDVKM. The CDR3 length is 12 residues. V dropped 7 bases and J dropped 6 bases, with 12 bases sitting between them. The CDR3 sequence: CASNRGLAEAFF. The CDR3 nucleotides are TGTGCCAGCAATCGGGGGCTGGCTGAAGCTTTCTTT.

The chain recombines TRBV13 with TRBJ2-3, with D perhaps assigned TRBD1 or TRBD2 (6 bases each). This CDR3 has 15 amino acids. With 5 bases removed from V and 1 base from J, the gap between germline ends came to 13 bases. From germline, CDR1 is PRHDT and CDR2 FYEKMQ (reference sequence). CDR3 DNA sequence: TGTGCCAGCAGCCTGGTGGGGGGCGGCACAGATACGCAGTATTTT. It specifies CASSLVGGGTDTQYF.

The V gene is TRBV21-1, the J gene TRBJ1-5; the table's TRBD1 call for D was not verified on the DNA. TRBV21-1 is marked as a pseudogene. The CDR3 contains 15 residues. CDR3 nucleotides: TGTGCCAGCAGCCCGCACGGGGGAAGGGATCAGCCCCAGCATTTT. It codes for CASSPHGGRDQPQHF.

The chain is built from TRBV3-1 and TRBJ1-1; the D is unclear. Germline CDR1 LGHDT, CDR2 YNNKEL (reference sequence). The ends were cut back, 1 base at V and 4 bases at J, with 4 bases in the middle. The length of the CDR3 is 12 residues. The CDR3 loop reads CASSQATTEAFF. CDR3 in DNA: TGTGCCAGCAGCCAAGCTACCACTGAAGCTTTCTTT.

The chain uses TRBV4-1 and TRBJ2-1; D might be TRBD2 (5 bases). The CDR3 is made up of 16 amino acids. Trimming removed 1 base from V and 7 bases from J, with 17 bases in between. The germline CDR1 and CDR2 sequences are MGHRA and YSYEKL. The CDR3 sequence is CASSQVQRGTSNEQFF. DNA of the CDR3: TGCGCCAGCAGCCAAGTTCAACGGGGAACGTCGAATGAGCAGTTCTTC.